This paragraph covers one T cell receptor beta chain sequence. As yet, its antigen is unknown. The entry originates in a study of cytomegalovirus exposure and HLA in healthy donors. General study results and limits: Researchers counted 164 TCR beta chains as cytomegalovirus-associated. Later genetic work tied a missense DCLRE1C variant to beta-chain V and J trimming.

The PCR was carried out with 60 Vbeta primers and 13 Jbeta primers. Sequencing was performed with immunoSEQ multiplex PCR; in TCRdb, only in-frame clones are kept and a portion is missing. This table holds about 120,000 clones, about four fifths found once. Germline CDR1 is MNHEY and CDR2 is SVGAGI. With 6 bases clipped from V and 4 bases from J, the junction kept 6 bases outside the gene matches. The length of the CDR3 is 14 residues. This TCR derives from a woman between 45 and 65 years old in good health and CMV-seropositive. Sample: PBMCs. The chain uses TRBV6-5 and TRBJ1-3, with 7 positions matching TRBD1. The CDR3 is CASSPTGRGNTIYF. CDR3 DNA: TGTGCCAGCAGCCCGACAGGGCGGGGAAACACCATATATTTT.